This T cell receptor (beta chain) was profiled in a study of CD8 T cells in ankylosing spondylitis. Study results and limitations: CD8+ by phenotype, disease-linked clones were relatively rare in peripheral blood. Significant enrichment of disease-linked clones was reportedly seen in matched ankylosing spondylitis synovial fluid.

With regard to this clonotype: The antigen is unknown.

CDR3 size: 16 residues. The J segment lost 4 bases and the V segment lost 0 bases, leaving 4 bases of the junction unmatched. Germline V lookup: CDR1 LGHDT, CDR2 YNNKEL (reference sequence). Quantitative 5'-RACE with molecular barcodes produced the TCR beta libraries. TCRdb passed the 5' RACE reads through MiXCR, listing each CDR3 protein once. The data hold nearly 350,000 distinct CDR3 sequences, with roughly 14% observed a single time. The TCR was taken from a male donor with ankylosing spondylitis or in good health (not recorded which). The genes are TRBV3-1 and TRBJ2-3; TRBD2 aligns across 10 bases. The sequencing input was blood, either unsorted or a sorted T cell fraction (not recorded which). The DNA of the CDR3 is TGTGCCAGCAGCCAAGAGATAGCGGGGGGTGCAGATACGCAGTATTTT. As protein: CASSQEIAGGADTQYF.